A single sample gave rise to the 14 T cell receptor beta chains below, sequenced in a study of metastatic and nonmetastatic thyroid tumors. TCRdb reprocessed the PCR reads using MiXCR. Among roughly 33,000 clones, 18% were seen once, and the ten largest hold 12%. Thyroid surgery was preceded by no treatment in any patient. Sequencing input: blood. The origin of the receptors is a male donor with papillary thyroid cancer or a benign thyroid nodule (not recorded which). Some clones in this sample may be carry-over from other donors' samples.

At least ten counts were recorded for this clone. The J gene is TRBJ2-7, the V gene TRBV10-3; D is uncertain. CDR1 and CDR2 (germline): ENHRY, SYGVKD. CDR3 size: 12 residues. Deletions cut 4 bases from V and 5 bases from J, with 9 bases between. The CDR3: CAISGSGNEQYF. In DNA form, the CDR3 reads TGTGCCATCAGTGGATCTGGGAACGAGCAGTACTTC.

In the case of this clone: At one of its ends the junction is not consistent with the germline gene, which may arise from a read error. The gene calls are TRBV12-3 or TRBV12-4 and TRBJ2-5, with a weak D call TRBD1 (6 bases). The CDR3 spans 15 residues. In DNA form, the CDR3 reads TGTGCCAGCACTTTAGGGACATGTGGTGGGGAGACCCAGTACTTC. Translation: CASTLGTCGGETQYF.

This clone appeared many times. The genes are TRBV9 and TRBJ2-1, with 10 bases that match TRBD1. The CDR3 has 20 residues. The germline V gene has CDR1 SGDLS and CDR2 YYNGEE. Germline trimming cut 3 bases from V and 3 bases from J; bases unmatched to any gene: 18. The CDR3 nucleotides are TGTGCCAGCAGCGACCGGGACAGGGGCAACCATGGGACTCTCTACAATGAGCAGTTCTTC. This sequence encodes CASSDRDRGNHGTLYNEQFF. Full variable domain (remainder filled in from reference TRBV9 and TRBJ2-1): DSGVTQTPKHLITATGQRVTLRCSPRSGDLSVYWYQQSLDQGLQFLIQYYNGEERAKGNILERFSAQQFPDLHSELNLSSLELGDSALYFCASSDRDRGNHGTLYNEQFFGPGTRLTVL.

Many counts were recorded for this clone. The CDR3 nucleotides are TGTGCCAGTAGTATTACCCTGAACACTGAAGCTTTCTTT. It translates to CASSITLNTEAFF. This chain joins TRBV19 and TRBJ1-1; no clear D gene. This CDR3 spans 13 amino acids. V was trimmed by 3 bases and J by 0 bases, leaving 5 bases between them. Germline V gene lookup returns CDR1 LNHDA and CDR2 SQIVND (reference sequence). Variable domain in full (rest from reference TRBV19 and TRBJ1-1): DGGITQSPKYLFRKEGQNVTLSCEQNLNHDAMYWYRQDPGQGLRLIYYSQIVNDFQKGDIAEGYSVSREKKESFPLTVTSAQKNPTAFYLCASSITLNTEAFFGQGTRLTVV.

The CDR3 nucleotides read TGTGCCAGCTCGATGAATTCGGGGCCGCGGACTGAAGCTTTCTTT. Its protein is CASSMNSGPRTEAFF. The gene calls are TRBV18 and TRBJ1-1, with D possibly TRBD1 on 5 matching bases. CDR1 is KGHSH and CDR2 is LQKENI in the germline V gene. Trimming took 6 bases from V and 5 from J, leaving 19 bases between them. The CDR3 is made up of 15 amino acids.

This chain connects TRBV6-1 to TRBJ1-5, with 7 bases matching TRBD1. Trimming removed 5 bases from V and 0 bases from J; junction bases left unmatched: 10. Germline V gene data show CDR1 as MNHNS and CDR2 as SASEGT. This CDR3 region has 17 residues. The DNA for the CDR3 is TGTGCCAGCAGTTTCGGGGACAGCACTTATAGCAATCAGCCCCAGCATTTT. Protein product: CASSFGDSTYSNQPQHF.

This clone was seen at least ten times. The chain employs TRBV27 and TRBJ2-5; D not certain. The ends were cut back, 6 bases at V and 4 bases at J, with 9 bases in the middle. This CDR3 comprises 12 residues. Germline lookup yields CDR1 MNHEY and CDR2 SMNVEV (reference sequence). The CDR3 bases are TGTGCCAGCAGGACCCACGGAGAGACCCAGTACTTC. This codes for CASRTHGETQYF.

This chain joins TRBV5-1 and TRBJ2-7; 8 bases match TRBD2. V was clipped by 4 bases and J by 2 bases; unmatched bases: 8. Germline CDR1 is SGHRS and CDR2 is YFSETQ. This CDR3 has 15 amino acids. The CDR3 is CASSAGTRGPYEQYF. CDR3 DNA sequence: TGCGCCAGCAGCGCGGGGACTAGAGGGCCCTACGAGCAGTACTTC.

This clone is judged medium-sized (0.01 to 0.1%). The chain recombines TRBV6-1 with TRBJ1-6, with D unclear. The CDR3 is made up of 15 amino acids. Germline V CDR1 and CDR2: MNHNS, SASEGT. V shed 3 bases and J shed 9 bases, with 15 bases lying between them. CDR3 loop: CASSELDRRGSPLHF. In DNA form, the CDR3 reads TGTGCCAGCAGTGAGCTAGACCGGCGGGGTTCACCCCTCCACTTT.

This chain connects TRBV28 to TRBJ2-7, with 7 bases fitting TRBD2. V lost 9 bases and J lost 13; bases outside the gene matches: 18. This CDR3 spans 13 amino acids. The germline V gene has CDR1 MDHEN and CDR2 SYDVKM. The CDR3 loop is CASSLALAYEYYF. In DNA, the CDR3 is TGTGCCAGTTCACTAGCGCTAGCCTACGAGTATTACTTC.

V and J are TRBV11-2 and TRBJ2-7; D tentatively reads TRBD1 or TRBD2 (5 bases each). Looked up from germline, CDR1 is SGHAT and CDR2 is FQNNGV. The V and J ends lost 3 bases and 6 bases respectively, with 15 bases between them. The CDR3 extends over 14 amino acids. The CDR3 loop is CASSFYGAGREQYF. The CDR3 DNA follows: TGTGCCAGCAGCTTTTATGGGGCGGGCCGCGAGCAGTACTTC.

In this sample, this clone turned up many times. The V call is TRBV7-9, the J call TRBJ2-2; no reliable D call. The CDR3 is 12 amino acids. Germline values: CDR1 SEHNR, CDR2 FQNEAQ (reference sequence). Trimming took 5 bases from V and 3 from J, leaving 4 bases between them. The CDR3 DNA is TGTGCCAGCAGCCGAGACACCGGGGAGCTGTTTTTT. Its translation: CASSRDTGELFF.

This clone was recorded at least ten times. The rearrangement joins TRBV13 to TRBJ2-7, with 7 bases that match TRBD1. Per germline, CDR1 PRHDT and CDR2 FYEKMQ (reference sequence). CDR3 size: 14 residues. The J segment lost 2 bases and the V segment lost 6 bases, leaving 7 bases of the junction unmatched. The DNA for the CDR3 is TGTGCCAGCAGACGAGACAGGGACACCTACGAGCAGTACTTC. It is translated as CASRRDRDTYEQYF.

This clone was detected ten times or more. The J gene is TRBJ1-1, the V gene TRBV12-3 or TRBV12-4, with 7 positions matching TRBD1. The ends lost 1 base at V and 7 bases at J; junction bases unmatched: 3. This CDR3 has 13 residues. Written as DNA, the CDR3 is TGTGCCAGCAGTTTAGGGTCAGGGGGTGAAGCTTTCTTT. The encoded protein is CASSLGSGGEAFF.